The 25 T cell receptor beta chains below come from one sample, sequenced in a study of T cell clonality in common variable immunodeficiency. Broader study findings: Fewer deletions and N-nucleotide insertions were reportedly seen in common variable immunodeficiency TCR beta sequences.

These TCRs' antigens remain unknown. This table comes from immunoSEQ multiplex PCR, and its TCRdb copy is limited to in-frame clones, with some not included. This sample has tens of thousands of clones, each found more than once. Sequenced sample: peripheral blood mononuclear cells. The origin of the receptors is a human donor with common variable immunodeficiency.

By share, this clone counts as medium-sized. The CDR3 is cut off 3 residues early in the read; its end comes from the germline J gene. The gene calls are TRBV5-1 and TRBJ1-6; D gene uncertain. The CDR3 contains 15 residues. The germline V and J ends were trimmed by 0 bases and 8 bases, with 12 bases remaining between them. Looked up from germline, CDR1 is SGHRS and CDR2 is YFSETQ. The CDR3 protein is CASSLEGIGYSPLHF. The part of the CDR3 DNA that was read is TGCGCCAGCAGCTTGGAGGGCATCGGTTATTCACCC.

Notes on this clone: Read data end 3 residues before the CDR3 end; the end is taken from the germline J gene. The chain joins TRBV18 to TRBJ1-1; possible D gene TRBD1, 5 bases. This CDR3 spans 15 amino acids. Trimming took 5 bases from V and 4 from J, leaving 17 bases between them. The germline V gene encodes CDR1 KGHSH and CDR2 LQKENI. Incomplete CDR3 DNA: TGTGCCAGCTCATCAGGAGGGGTCCAAGGCACTGAA. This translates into CASSSGGVQGTE. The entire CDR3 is CASSSGGVQGTEAFF.

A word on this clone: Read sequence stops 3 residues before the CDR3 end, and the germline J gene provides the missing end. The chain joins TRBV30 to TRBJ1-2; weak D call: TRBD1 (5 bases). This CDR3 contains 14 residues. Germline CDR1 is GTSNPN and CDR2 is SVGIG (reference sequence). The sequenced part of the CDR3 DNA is TGTGCCTGGAGTGTCCTGGGACTTCTAGGCGGC. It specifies CAWSVLGLLGG. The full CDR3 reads CAWSVLGLLGGYTF.

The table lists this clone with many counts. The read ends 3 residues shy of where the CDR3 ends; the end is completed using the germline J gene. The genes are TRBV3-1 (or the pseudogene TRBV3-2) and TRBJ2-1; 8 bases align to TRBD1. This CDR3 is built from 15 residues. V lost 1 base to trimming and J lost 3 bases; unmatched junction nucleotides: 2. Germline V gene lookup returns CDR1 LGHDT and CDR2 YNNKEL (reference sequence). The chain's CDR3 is CASSQAGQGYNEQFF. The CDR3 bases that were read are TGTGCCAGCAGCCAAGCCGGACAGGGCTACAATGAG.

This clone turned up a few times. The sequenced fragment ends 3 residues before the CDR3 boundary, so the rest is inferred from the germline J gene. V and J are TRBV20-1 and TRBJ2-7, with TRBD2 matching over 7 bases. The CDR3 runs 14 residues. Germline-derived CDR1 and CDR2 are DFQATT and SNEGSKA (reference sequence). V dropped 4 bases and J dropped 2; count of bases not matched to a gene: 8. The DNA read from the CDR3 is TGCAGTGCTATTGGGGGGGAGACGGCCTACGAG. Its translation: CSAIGGETAYE. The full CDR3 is CSAIGGETAYEQYF.

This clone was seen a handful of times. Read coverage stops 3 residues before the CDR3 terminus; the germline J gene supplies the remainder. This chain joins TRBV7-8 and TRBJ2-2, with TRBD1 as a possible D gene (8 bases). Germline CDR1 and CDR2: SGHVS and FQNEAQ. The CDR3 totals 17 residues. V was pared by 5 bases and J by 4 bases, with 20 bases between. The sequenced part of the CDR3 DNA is TGTGCCAGCAGCCTACGACTAGCTGGACAGGGCACCGGGGAG. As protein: CASSLRLAGQGTGE. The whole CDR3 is CASSLRLAGQGTGELFF.

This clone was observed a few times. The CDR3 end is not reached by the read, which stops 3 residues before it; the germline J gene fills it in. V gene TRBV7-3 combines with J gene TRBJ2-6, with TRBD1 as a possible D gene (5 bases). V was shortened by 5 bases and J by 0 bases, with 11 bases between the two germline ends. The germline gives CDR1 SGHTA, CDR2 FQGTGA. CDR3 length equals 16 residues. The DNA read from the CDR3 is TGTGCCAGCAGCGAAGACAGAGCCTCTGGGGCCAACGTC. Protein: CASSEDRASGANV. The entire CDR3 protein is CASSEDRASGANVLTF.

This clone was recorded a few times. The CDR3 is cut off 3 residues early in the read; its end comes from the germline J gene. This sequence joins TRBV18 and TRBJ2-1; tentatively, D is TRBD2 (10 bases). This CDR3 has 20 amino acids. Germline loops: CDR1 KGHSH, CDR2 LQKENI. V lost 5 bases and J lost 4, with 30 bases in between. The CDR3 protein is CASSVTGGLSGRTRYNEQFF. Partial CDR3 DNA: TGTGCCAGCTCAGTCACAGGGGGCCTTAGCGGGAGGACCCGTTACAATGAG.

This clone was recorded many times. The covered CDR3 bases are TGTGCCAGTAGTATAGATCTAGCGAGGACCTACAATGAG. Translating it yields CASSIDLARTYNE. From start to end, the CDR3 is CASSIDLARTYNEQFF. J is TRBJ2-1 and V is TRBV19, with a weak D call TRBD2 (6 bases). The CDR3 end falls 3 residues outside the read, so it is completed with the germline J gene. The CDR3 contains 16 residues. V lost 0 bases and J lost 2, with 11 bases in between. CDR1 and CDR2 (germline): LNHDA, SQIVND (reference sequence).

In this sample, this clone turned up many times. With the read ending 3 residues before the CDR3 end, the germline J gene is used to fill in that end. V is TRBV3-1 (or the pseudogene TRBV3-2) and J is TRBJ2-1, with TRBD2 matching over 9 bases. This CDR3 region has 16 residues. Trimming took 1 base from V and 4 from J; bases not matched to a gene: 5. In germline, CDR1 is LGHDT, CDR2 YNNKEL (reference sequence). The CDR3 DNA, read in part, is TGTGCCAGCAGCCAAGTTGGCGGGAGGGCTTACAATGAG. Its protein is CASSQVGGRAYNE. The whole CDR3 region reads CASSQVGGRAYNEQFF.

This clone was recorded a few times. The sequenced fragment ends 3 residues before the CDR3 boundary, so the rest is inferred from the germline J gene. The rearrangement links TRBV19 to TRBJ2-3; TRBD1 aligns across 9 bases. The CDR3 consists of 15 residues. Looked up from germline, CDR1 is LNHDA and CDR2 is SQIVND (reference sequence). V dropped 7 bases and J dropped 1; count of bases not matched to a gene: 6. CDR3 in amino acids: CASKRDRVGTDTQYF. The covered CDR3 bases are TGTGCCAGTAAGAGGGACAGGGTGGGCACAGATACG.

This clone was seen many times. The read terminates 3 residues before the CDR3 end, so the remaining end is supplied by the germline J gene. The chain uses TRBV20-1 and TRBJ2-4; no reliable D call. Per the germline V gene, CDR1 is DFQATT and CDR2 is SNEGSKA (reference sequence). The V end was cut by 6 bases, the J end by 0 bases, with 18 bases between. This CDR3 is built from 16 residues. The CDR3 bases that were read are TGCAGTGCCAAAAGCGCAACCCTTCTAGCCAAAAACATT. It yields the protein CSAKSATLLAKNI. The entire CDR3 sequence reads CSAKSATLLAKNIQYF.

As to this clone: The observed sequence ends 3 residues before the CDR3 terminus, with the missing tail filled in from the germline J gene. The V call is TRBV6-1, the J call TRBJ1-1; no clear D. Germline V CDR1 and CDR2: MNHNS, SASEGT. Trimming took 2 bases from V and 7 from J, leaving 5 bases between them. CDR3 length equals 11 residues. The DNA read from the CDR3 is TGTGCCAGCAGTGAATTCGGTGAA. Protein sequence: CASSEFGE. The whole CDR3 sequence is CASSEFGEAFF.

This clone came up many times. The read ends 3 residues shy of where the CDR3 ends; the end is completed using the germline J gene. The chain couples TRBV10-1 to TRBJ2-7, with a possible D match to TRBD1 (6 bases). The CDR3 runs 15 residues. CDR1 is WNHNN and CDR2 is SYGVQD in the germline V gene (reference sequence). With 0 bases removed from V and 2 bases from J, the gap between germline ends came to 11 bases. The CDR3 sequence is CASSESGDITYEQYF. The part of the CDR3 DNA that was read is TGCGCCAGCAGTGAGTCGGGGGACATTACCTACGAG.

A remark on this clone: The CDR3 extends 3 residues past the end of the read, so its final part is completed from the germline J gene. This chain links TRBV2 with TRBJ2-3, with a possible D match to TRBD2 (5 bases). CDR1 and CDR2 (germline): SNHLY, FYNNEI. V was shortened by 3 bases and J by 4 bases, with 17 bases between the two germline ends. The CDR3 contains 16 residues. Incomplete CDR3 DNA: TGTGCCAGCAGTGATGGAGCGGAAGTAGGGTCAGATACG. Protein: CASSDGAEVGSDT. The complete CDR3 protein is CASSDGAEVGSDTQYF.

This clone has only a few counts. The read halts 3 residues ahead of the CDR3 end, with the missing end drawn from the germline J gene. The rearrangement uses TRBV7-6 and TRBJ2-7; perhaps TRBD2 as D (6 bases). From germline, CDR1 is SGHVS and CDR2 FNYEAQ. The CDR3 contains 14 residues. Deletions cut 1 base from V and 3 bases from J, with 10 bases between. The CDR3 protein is CASSLDGTFYEQYF. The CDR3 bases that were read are TGTGCCAGCAGCTTAGACGGGACTTTCTACGAG.

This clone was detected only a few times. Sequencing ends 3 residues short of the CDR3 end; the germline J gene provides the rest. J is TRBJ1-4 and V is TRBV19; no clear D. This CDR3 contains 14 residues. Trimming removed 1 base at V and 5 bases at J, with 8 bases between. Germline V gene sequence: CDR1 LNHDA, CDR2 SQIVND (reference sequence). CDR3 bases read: TGTGCCAGTAGTATAGGCCGGCGGAATGAAAAA. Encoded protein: CASSIGRRNEK. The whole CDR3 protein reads CASSIGRRNEKLFF.

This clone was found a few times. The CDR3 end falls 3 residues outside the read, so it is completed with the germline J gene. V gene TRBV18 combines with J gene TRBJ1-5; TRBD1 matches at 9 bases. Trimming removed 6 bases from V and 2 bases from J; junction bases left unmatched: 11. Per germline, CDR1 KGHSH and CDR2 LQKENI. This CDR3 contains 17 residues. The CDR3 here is CASSPNRGQGGNQPQHF. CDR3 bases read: TGTGCCAGCTCTCCTAACAGGGGGCAGGGAGGCAATCAGCCC.

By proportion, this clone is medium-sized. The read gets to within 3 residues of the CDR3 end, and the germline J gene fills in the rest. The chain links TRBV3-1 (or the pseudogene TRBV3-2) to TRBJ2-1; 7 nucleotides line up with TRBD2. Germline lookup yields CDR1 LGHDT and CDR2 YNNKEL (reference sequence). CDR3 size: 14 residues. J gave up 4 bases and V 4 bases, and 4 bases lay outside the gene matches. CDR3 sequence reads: CASSRSGVYNEQFF. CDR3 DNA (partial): TGTGCCAGCAGCCGAAGCGGGGTTTACAATGAG.

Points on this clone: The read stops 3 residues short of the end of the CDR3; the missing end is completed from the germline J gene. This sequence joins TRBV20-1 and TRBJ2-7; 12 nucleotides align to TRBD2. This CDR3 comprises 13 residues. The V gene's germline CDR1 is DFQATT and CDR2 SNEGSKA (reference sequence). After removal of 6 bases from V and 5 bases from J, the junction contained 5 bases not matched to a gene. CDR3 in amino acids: CSALGLAGNEQYF. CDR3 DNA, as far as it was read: TGCAGTGCCCTGGGACTAGCGGGTAACGAG.

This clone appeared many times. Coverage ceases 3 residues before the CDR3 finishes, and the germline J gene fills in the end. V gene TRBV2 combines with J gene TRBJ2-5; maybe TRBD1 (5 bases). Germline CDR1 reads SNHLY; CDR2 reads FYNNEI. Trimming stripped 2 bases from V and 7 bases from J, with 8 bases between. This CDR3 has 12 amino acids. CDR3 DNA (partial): TGTGCCAGCAGTGAACAGGGTGGGACC. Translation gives CASSEQGGT. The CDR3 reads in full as CASSEQGGTQYF. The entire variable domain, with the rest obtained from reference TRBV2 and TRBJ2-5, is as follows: EPEVTQTPSHQVTQMGQEVILRCVPISNHLYFYWYRQILGQKVEFLVSFYNNEISEKSEIFDDQFSVERPDGSNFTLKIRSTKLEDSAMYFCASSEQGGTQYFGPGTRLLVL.

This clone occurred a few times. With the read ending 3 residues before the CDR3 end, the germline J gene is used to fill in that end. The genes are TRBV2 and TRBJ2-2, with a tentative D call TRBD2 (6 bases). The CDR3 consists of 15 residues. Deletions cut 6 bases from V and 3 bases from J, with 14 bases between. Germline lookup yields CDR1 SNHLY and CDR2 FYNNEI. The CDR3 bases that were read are TGTGCCAGCAGATTAGGGACTCGTGACACCGGGGAG. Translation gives CASRLGTRDTGE. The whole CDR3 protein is CASRLGTRDTGELFF.

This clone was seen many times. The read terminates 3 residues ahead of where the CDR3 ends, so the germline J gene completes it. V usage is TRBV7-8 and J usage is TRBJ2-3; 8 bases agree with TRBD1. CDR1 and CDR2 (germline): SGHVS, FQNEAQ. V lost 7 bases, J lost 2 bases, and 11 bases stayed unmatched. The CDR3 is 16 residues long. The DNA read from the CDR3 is TGTGCCAGCACCACGAATCAGGGGGCTCTCACAGATACG. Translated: CASTTNQGALTDT. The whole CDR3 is CASTTNQGALTDTQYF.

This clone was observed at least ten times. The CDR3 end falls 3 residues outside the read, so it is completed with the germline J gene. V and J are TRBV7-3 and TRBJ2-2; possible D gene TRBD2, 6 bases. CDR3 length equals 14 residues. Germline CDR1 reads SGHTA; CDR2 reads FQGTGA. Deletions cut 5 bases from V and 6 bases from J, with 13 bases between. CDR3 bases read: TGTGCCAGCAGCCCATCCGGGGGACCCGGGGAG. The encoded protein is CASSPSGGPGE. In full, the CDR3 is CASSPSGGPGELFF.

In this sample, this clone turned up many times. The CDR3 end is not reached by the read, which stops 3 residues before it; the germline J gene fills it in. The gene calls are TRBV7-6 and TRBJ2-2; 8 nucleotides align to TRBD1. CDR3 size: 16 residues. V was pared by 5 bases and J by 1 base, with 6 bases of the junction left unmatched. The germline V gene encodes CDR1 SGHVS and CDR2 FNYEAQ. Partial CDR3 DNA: TGTGCCAGCAGCCCGGTGGGGACAGGGAACACCGGGGAG. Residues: CASSPVGTGNTGE. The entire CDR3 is CASSPVGTGNTGELFF.